These 7 T cell receptor beta chains were all obtained from the same sample, sequenced in a study of T cells after yellow fever vaccination. TCRdb redid the calling of the 5' RACE reads with MiXCR, one entry per CDR3 protein. The sample holds a few hundred thousand distinct CDR3 sequences, 8.5% to 10% seen once. Sequenced material: PBMCs, taken on the day of the first yellow fever vaccination. The receptors were gathered from a man younger than 35 who received the YFV17D yellow fever vaccine.

There are a few counts of this clonotype. The gene calls are TRBV4-3 and TRBJ2-1; TRBD2 might be the D (6 bases). Trimming removed 4 bases at V and 2 bases at J, with 12 bases between. CDR3 length: 15 amino acids. Per germline, CDR1 LGHNA and CDR2 YSLEER. Here the CDR3 DNA reads TGCGCCAGCAGCCCAGGGACTGCCACCTACAATGAGCAGTTCTTC. It is translated as CASSPGTATYNEQFF.

This chain connects TRBV4-1 to TRBJ2-7; weak D call: TRBD1 (6 bases). V was clipped by 5 bases and J by 3 bases, with 17 bases between them. Germline CDR1 and CDR2: MGHRA and YSYEKL. This CDR3 spans 15 amino acids. The CDR3 coding sequence is TGCGCCAGCAGCTTTACTAATTCAGGGGACTACGAGCAGTACGTC. It yields the protein CASSFTNSGDYEQYV.

The table lists this clonotype with many counts. J is TRBJ2-5 and V is TRBV12-3 or TRBV12-4; no clear D gene. CDR3 size: 14 residues. With 3 bases removed from V and 4 bases from J, the gap between germline ends came to 12 bases. CDR3 coding DNA: TGTGCCAGCAGTTTGAGGACGGTAGGAGAGACCCAGTACTTC. It is translated as CASSLRTVGETQYF.

This clonotype was observed at least ten times. CDR3 residues: CASQPQGDLGGTQYF. CDR3 in DNA: TGTGCCAGTCAACCACAGGGGGACCTTGGGGGGACCCAGTACTTC. This chain uses TRBV6-1 with TRBJ2-5; 8 bases align to TRBD1. From germline, CDR1 is MNHNS and CDR2 SASEGT. V lost 9 bases, J lost 7 bases, and 16 bases stayed unmatched. CDR3 length equals 15 residues.

V usage is TRBV6-2 or TRBV6-3 and J usage is TRBJ2-6; D ambiguous. V was shortened by 7 bases and J by 0 bases, with 10 bases between the two germline ends. The CDR3 runs to 15 residues. Germline loops: CDR1 MNHEY, CDR2 SVGEGT. The CDR3 reads CASTLHVSGANVLTF. The CDR3 nucleotides are TGTGCCAGCACCCTACACGTCTCTGGGGCCAACGTCCTGACTTTC.

The chain is built from TRBV18 and TRBJ1-5; D possibly corresponds to TRBD1 (5 bases). The V and J ends lost 5 bases and 0 bases respectively, with 14 bases between them. The CDR3 covers 16 residues. Germline lookup yields CDR1 KGHSH and CDR2 LQKENI. The CDR3 spells CASSAGGVYSNQPQHF. CDR3 coding DNA: TGTGCCAGCTCAGCCGGAGGGGTATATAGCAATCAGCCCCAGCATTTT.

This clonotype occurred many times. The chain uses TRBV7-8 and TRBJ2-2; D unclear. With 0 bases removed from V and 7 bases from J, the gap between germline ends came to 3 bases. The CDR3 consists of 12 residues. Per the germline V gene, CDR1 is SGHVS and CDR2 is FQNEAQ. The CDR3 DNA sequence: TGTGCCAGCAGCTTAGCGCACGGGGAGCTGTTTTTT. This gives the protein CASSLAHGELFF.